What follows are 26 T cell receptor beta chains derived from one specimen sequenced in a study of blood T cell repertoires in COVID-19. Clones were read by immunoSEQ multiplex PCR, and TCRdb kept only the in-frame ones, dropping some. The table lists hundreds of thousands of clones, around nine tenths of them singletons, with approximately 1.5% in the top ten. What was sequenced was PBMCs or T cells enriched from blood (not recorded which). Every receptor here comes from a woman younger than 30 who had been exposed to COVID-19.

This CDR3 is CASSSMNHYESNQPQHF. The CDR3 region has the DNA TGTGCCAGCAGTTCGATGAACCACTATGAAAGCAATCAGCCCCAGCATTTT. The chain joins TRBV28 to TRBJ1-5, with D unresolved. V gave up 4 bases and J gave up 1 base, with 17 bases separating them. The CDR3 covers 17 residues. From germline, CDR1 is MDHEN and CDR2 SYDVKM.

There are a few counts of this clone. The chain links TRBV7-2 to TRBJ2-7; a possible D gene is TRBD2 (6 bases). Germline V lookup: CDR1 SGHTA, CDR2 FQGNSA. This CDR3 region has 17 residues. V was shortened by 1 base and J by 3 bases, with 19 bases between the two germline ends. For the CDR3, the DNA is TGTGCCAGCAGCTTAGAAGGGACTGTGGGGAAGGGCTACGAGCAGTACTTC. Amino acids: CASSLEGTVGKGYEQYF.

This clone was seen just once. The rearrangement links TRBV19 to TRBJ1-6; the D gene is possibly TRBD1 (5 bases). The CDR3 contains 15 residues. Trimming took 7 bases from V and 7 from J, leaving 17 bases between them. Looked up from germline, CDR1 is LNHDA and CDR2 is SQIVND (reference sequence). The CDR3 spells CASNDNRFSNSPLHF. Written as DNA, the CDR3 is TGTGCCAGTAACGACAACAGGTTTTCGAATTCACCCCTCCACTTT.

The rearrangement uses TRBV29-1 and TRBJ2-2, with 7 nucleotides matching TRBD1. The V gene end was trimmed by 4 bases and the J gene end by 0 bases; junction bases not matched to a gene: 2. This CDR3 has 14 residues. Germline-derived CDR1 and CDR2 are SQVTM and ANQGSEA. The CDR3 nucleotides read TGCAGCGTTGTCGGACAGGCGAACACCGGGGAGCTGTTTTTT. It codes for CSVVGQANTGELFF.

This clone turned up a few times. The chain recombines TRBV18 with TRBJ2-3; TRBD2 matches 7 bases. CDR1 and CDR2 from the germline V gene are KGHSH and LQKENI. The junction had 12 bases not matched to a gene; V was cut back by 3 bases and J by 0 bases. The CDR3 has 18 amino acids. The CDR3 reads CASSPSAGYHTSTDTQYF. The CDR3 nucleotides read TGTGCCAGCTCACCGTCAGCGGGGTACCATACTAGCACAGATACGCAGTATTTT.

The CDR3 region is CASSLVGDEQYF. The CDR3 DNA is TGTGCCAGCAGCTTGGTCGGGGACGAGCAGTACTTC. The chain links TRBV5-4 to TRBJ2-7; tentatively, D is TRBD2 (5 bases). This CDR3 region has 12 residues. The ends were cut back, 0 bases at V and 5 bases at J, with 6 bases in the middle. Germline CDR1 SGHNT, CDR2 YYREEE (reference sequence).

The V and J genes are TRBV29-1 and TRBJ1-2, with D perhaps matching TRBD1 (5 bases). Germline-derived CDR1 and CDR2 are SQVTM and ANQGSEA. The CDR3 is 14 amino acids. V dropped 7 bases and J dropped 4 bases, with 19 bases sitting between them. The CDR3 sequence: CSATLAGSGYGYTF. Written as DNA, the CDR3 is TGCAGCGCCACCCTGGCAGGGTCCGGCTATGGCTACACCTTC.

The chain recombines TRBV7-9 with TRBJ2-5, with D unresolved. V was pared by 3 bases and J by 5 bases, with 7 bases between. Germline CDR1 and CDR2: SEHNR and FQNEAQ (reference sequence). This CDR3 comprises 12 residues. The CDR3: CASSFSGETQYF. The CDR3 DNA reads TGTGCCAGCAGCTTCTCTGGCGAGACCCAGTACTTC.

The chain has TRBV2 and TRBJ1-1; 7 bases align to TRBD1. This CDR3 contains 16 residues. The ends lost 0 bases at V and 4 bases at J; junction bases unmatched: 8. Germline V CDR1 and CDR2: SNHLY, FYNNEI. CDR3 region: CASSEATGQVGTEAFF. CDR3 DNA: TGTGCCAGCAGTGAAGCGACAGGACAGGTAGGCACTGAAGCTTTCTTT.

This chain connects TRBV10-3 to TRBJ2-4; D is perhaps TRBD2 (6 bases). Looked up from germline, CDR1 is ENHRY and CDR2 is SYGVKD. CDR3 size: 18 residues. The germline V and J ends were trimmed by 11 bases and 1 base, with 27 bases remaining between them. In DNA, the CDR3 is TGTGCCTCTCCTAGGCACCGGGACTGGGGGTTTGCCAAAAACATTCAGTACTTC. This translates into CASPRHRDWGFAKNIQYF.

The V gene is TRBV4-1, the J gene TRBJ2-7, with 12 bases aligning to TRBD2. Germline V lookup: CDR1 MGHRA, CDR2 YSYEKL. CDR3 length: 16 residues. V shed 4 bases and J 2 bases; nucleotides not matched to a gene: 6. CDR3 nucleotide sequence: TGCGCCAGCAGCCCCGTGCCTAGCGGGAGGGCCTACGAGCAGTACTTC. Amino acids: CASSPVPSGRAYEQYF.

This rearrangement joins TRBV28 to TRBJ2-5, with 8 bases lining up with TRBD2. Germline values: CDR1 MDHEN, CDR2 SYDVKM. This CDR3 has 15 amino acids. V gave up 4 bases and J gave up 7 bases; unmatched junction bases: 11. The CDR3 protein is CASSSLAGLLGTQYF. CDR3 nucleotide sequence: TGTGCCAGCAGTTCTTTAGCGGGACTCCTCGGGACCCAGTACTTC.

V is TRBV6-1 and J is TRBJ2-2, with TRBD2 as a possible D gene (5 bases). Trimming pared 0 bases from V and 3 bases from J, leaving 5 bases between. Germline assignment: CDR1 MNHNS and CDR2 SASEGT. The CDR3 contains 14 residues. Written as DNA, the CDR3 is TGTGCCAGCAGTGAAGCGGGAGACACCGGGGAGCTGTTTTTT. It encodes CASSEAGDTGELFF.

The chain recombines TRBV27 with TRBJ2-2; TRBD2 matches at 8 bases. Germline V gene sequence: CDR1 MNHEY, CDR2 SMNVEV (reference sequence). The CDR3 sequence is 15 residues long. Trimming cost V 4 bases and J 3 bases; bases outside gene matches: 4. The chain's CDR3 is CASSSLLADTGELFF. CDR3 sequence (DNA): TGTGCCAGCAGTTCATTACTAGCGGACACCGGGGAGCTGTTTTTT.

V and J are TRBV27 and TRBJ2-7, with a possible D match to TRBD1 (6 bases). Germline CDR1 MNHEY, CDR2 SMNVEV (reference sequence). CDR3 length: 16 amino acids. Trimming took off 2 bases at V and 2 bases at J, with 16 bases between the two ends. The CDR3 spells CASSLRETGRTYEQYF. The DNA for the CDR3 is TGTGCCAGCAGTTTAAGGGAAACAGGGAGAACCTACGAGCAGTACTTC.

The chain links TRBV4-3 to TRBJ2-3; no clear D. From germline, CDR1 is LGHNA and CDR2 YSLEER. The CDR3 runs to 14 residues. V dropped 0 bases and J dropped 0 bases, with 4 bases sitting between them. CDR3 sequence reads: CASSQDLSTDTQYF. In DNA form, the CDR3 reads TGCGCCAGCAGCCAAGATCTAAGCACAGATACGCAGTATTTT.

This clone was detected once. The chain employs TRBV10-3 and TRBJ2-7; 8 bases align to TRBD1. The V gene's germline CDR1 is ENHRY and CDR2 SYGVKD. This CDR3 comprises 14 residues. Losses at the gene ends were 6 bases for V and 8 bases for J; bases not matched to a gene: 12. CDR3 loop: CAISLGQESTQQYF. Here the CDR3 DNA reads TGTGCCATCAGCCTGGGACAGGAGTCTACGCAGCAGTACTTC.

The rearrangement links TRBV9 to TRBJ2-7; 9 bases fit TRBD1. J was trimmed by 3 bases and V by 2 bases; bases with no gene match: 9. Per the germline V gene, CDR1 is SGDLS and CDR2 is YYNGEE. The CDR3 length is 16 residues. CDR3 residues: CASSVRTGEGNYEQYF. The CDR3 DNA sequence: TGTGCCAGCAGCGTCCGGACAGGGGAGGGAAACTACGAGCAGTACTTC.

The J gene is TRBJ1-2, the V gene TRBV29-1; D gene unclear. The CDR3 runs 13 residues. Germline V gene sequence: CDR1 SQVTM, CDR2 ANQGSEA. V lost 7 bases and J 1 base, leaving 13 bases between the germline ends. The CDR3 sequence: CSATVAVNYGYTF. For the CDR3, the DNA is TGCAGCGCAACTGTGGCGGTTAACTATGGCTACACCTTC.

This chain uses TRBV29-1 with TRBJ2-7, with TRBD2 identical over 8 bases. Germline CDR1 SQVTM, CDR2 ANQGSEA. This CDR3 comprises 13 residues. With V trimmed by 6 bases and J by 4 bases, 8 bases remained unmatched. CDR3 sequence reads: CSVAREGLYEQYF. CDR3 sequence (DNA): TGCAGCGTGGCCCGGGAGGGCCTTTACGAGCAGTACTTC.

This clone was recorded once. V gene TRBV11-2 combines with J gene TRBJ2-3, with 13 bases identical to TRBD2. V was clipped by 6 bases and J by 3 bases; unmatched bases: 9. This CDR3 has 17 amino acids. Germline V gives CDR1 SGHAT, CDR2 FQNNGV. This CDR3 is CASRLGLAGVTTDTQYF. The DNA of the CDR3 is TGTGCCAGCAGACTCGGACTAGCGGGAGTGACTACAGATACGCAGTATTTT.

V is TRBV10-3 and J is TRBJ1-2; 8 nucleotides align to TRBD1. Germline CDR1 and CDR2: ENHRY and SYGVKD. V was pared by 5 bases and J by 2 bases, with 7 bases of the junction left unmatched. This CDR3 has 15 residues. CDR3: CAISSTGTGNYGYTF. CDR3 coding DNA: TGTGCCATCAGTTCCACCGGGACAGGAAACTATGGCTACACCTTC.

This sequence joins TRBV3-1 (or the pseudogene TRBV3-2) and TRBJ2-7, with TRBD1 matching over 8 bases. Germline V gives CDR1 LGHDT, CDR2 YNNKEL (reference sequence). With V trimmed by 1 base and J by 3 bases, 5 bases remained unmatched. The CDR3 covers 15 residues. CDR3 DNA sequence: TGTGCCAGCAGCCAAGTCAGTGACAGGGGCTACGAGCAGTACTTC. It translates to CASSQVSDRGYEQYF.

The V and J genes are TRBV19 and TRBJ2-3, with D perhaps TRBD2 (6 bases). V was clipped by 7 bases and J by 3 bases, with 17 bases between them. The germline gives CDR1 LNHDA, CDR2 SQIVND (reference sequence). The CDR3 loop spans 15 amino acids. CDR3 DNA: TGTGCCAGTAAATTGTACGGGGGAGAGACAGATACGCAGTATTTT. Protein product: CASKLYGGETDTQYF.

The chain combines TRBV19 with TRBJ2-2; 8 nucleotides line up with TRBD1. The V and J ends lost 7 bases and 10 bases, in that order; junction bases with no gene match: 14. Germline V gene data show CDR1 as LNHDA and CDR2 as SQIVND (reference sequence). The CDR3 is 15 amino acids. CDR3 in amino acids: CASKTTGGGFKELFF. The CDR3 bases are TGTGCCAGTAAGACCACAGGGGGTGGTTTTAAGGAGCTGTTTTTT.

The CDR3 protein is CASSPDWSNEQFF. In DNA form, the CDR3 reads TGCGCCAGCAGCCCGGACTGGTCCAATGAGCAGTTCTTC. The rearrangement joins TRBV5-1 to TRBJ2-1, with D maybe TRBD2 (5 bases). Germline V CDR1 and CDR2: SGHRS, YFSETQ. The CDR3 runs 13 residues. V was cut by 4 bases and J by 6 bases, with 11 bases left in between.